This entry describes one TCR beta chain. The data stem from a study of cytomegalovirus exposure and HLA in healthy donors. The V and J ends lost 3 bases and 0 bases respectively, with 16 bases between them. Germline CDR1 is MNHNS and CDR2 is SASEGT. The CDR3 is 17 amino acids. 60 Vbeta and 13 Jbeta primers were used in PCR. The table came from immunoSEQ multiplex PCR; TCRdb's copy has only in-frame clones and leaves some out. The sample lists some 200,000 clones; approximately 70% were seen once. The clonotype was recovered from a man aged 40-50 years in good health and CMV-seropositive. This sequence joins TRBV6-1 and TRBJ2-3; D not resolved. Sample: PBMCs. The CDR3 sequence is CASSDPLTDTSTDTQYF. Here the CDR3 DNA reads TGTGCCAGCAGTGATCCCCTGACTGATACTAGCACAGATACGCAGTATTTT.